This T cell receptor beta chain was identified during a study of neurological immune-mediated disorders. 5'RACE generated cDNA with 10-nucleotide random UMIs. TCRdb re-called the 5' RACE reads through MiXCR, storing one row per CDR3 protein. Here the sample spans roughly 17,000 distinct CDR3 sequences, about 2.5% being singletons. PBMCs stored at -80 C, 2 million in total, were the source of the unsorted libraries. This clonotype was seen at least ten times. Sequencing was carried out using PBMCs. This TCR was recovered from a woman aged 18 to 35 with multiple sclerosis.

The CDR3 here is CSVEGNTEAFF. The CDR3 bases are TGCAGCGTTGAGGGGAACACTGAAGCTTTCTTT. V is TRBV29-1 and J is TRBJ1-1; D remains ambiguous. The CDR3 totals 11 residues. V lost 3 bases, J lost 1 base, and 3 bases lay in between. Germline V gives CDR1 SQVTM, CDR2 ANQGSEA.